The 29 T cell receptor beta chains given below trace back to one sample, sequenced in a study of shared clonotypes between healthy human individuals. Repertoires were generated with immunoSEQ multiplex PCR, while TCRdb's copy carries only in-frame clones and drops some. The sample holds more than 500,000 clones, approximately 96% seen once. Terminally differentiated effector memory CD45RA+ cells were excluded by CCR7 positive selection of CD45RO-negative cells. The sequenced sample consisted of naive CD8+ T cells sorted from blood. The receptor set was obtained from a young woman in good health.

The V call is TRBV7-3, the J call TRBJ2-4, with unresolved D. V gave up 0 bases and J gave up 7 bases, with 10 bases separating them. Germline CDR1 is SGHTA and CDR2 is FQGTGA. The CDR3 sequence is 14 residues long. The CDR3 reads CASSLTLTENIQYF. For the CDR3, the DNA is TGTGCCAGCAGCTTAACGCTCACAGAGAACATTCAGTACTTC.

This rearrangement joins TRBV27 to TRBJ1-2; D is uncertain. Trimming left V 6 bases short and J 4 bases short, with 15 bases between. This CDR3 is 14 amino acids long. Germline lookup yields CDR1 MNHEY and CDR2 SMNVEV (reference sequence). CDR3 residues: CASSLGHASYGYTF. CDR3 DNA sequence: TGTGCCAGCAGCCTCGGCCACGCCAGCTATGGCTACACCTTC.

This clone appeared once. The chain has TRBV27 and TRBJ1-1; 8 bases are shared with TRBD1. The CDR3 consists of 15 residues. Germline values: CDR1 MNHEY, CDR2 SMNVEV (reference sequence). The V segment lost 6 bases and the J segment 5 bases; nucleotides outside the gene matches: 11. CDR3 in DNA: TGTGCCAGCAGCCGGGGGGCAGGGGGCCGGACTGAAGCTTTCTTT. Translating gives CASSRGAGGRTEAFF.

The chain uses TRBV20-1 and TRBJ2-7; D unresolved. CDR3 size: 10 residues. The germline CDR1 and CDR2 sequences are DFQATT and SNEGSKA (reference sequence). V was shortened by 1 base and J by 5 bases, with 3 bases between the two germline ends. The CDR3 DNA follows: TGCAGTGCTAGAGTCGACGAGCAGTACTTC. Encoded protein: CSARVDEQYF.

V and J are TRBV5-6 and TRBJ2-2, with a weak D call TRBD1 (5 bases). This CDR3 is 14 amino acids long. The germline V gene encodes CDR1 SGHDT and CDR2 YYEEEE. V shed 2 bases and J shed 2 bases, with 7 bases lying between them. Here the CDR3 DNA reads TGTGCCAGCAGCTTCACAGGAAACACCGGGGAGCTGTTTTTT. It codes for CASSFTGNTGELFF. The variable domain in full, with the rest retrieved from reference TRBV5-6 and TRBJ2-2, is DAGVTQSPTHLIKTRGQQVTLRCSPKSGHDTVSWYQQALGQGPQFIFQYYEEEERQRGNFPDRFSGHQFPNYSSELNVNALLLGDSALYLCASSFTGNTGELFFGEGSRLTVL.

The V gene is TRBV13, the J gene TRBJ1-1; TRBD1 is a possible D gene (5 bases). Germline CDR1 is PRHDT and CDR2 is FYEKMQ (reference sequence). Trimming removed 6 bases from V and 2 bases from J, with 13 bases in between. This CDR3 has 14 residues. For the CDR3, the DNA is TGTGCCAGCAGGTCTACAGGCACAAACACTGAAGCTTTCTTT. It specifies CASRSTGTNTEAFF. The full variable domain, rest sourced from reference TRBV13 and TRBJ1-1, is AAGVIQSPRHLIKEKRETATLKCYPIPRHDTVYWYQQGPGQDPQFLISFYEKMQSDKGSIPDRFSAQQFSDYHSELNMSSLELGDSALYFCASRSTGTNTEAFFGQGTRLTVV.

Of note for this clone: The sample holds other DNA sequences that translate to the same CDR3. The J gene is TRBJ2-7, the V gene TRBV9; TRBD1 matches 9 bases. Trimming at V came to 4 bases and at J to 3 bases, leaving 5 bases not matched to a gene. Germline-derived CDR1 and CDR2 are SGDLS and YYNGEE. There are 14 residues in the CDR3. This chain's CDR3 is CASSSGQGSYEQYF. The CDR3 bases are TGTGCCAGCAGCTCAGGACAGGGGAGCTACGAGCAGTACTTC. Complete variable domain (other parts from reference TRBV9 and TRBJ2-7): DSGVTQTPKHLITATGQRVTLRCSPRSGDLSVYWYQQSLDQGLQFLIQYYNGEERAKGNILERFSAQQFPDLHSELNLSSLELGDSALYFCASSSGQGSYEQYFGPGTRLTVT.

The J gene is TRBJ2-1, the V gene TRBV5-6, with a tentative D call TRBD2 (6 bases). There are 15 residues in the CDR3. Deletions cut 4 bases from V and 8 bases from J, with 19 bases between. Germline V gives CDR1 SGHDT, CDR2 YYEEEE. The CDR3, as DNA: TGTGCCAGCAGCCCGGGTCTCGGGGAGGAGGATGAGCAGTTCTTC. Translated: CASSPGLGEEDEQFF.

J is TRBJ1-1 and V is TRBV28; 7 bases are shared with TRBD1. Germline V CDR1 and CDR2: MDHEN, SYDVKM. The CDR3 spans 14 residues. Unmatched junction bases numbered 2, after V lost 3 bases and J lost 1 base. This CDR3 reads CASSFQGGNTEAFF. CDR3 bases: TGTGCCAGCAGTTTCCAGGGGGGGAACACTGAAGCTTTCTTT.

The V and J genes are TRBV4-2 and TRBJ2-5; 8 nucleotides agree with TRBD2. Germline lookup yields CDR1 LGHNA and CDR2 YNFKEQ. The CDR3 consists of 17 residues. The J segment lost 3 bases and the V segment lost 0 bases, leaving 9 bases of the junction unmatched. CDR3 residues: CASSQDETGLVEETQYF. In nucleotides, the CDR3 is TGTGCCAGCAGCCAAGATGAAACGGGACTAGTGGAAGAGACCCAGTACTTC.

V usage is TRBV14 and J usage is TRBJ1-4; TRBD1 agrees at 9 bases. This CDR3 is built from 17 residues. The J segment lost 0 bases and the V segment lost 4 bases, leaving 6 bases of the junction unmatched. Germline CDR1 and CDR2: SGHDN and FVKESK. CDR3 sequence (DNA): TGTGCCAGCAGCCCCTACAACAGGGGGCCAACTAATGAAAAACTGTTTTTT. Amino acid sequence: CASSPYNRGPTNEKLFF.

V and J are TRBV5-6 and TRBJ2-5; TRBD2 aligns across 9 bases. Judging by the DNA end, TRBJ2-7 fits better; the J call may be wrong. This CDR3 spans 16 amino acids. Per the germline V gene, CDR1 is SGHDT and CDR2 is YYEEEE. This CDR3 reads CASSLFTSGFYYEQYF. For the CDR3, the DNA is TGTGCCAGCAGCTTGTTCACTAGCGGGTTTTACTACGAGCAGTACTTC.

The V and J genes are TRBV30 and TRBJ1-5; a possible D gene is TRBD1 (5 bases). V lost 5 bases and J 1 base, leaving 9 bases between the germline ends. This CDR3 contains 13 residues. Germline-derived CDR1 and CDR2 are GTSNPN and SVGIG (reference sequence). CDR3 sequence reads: CAWAWGSNQPQHF. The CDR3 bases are TGTGCCTGGGCTTGGGGGAGCAATCAGCCCCAGCATTTT. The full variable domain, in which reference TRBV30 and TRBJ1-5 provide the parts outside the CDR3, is SQTIHQWPATLVQPVGSPLSLECTVEGTSNPNLYWYRQAAGRGLQLLFYSVGIGQISSEVPQNLSASRPQDRQFILSSKKLLLSDSGFYLCAWAWGSNQPQHFGDGTRLSIL.

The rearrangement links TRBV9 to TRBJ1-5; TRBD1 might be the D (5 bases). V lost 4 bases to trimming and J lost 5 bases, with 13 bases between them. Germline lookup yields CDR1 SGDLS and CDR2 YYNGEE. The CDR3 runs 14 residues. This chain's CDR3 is CASSSYPGDQPQHF. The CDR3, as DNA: TGTGCCAGCAGCTCCTACCCGGGGGATCAGCCCCAGCATTTT.

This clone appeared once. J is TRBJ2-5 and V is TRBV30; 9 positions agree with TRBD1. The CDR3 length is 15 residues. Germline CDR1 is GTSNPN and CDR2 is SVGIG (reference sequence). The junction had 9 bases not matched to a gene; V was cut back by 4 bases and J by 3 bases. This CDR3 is CAWNSGTGPEETQYF. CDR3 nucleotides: TGTGCCTGGAACTCCGGGACAGGGCCAGAAGAGACCCAGTACTTC.

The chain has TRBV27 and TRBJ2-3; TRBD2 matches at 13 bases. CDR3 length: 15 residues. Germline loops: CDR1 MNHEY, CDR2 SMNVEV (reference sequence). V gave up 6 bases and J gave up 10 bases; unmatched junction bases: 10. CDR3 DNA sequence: TGTGCCAGCAGCTACGGGACTAGCGGGGCCGGGGCGCAGTATTTT. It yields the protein CASSYGTSGAGAQYF.

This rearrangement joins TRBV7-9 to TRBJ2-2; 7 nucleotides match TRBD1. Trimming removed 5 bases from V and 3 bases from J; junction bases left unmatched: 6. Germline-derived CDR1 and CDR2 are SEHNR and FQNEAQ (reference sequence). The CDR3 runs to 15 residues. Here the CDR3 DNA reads TGTGCCAGCAGCGCCCGGGACAGCTACACCGGGGAGCTGTTTTTT. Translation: CASSARDSYTGELFF.

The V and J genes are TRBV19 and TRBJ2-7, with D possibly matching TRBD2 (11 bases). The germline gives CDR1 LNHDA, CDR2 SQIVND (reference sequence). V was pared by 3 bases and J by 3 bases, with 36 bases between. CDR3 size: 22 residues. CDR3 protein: CASSMTGTGVYGRLAGIYEQYF. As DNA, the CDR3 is TGTGCCAGTAGTATGACCGGGACAGGGGTCTACGGAAGACTAGCGGGAATCTACGAGCAGTACTTC.

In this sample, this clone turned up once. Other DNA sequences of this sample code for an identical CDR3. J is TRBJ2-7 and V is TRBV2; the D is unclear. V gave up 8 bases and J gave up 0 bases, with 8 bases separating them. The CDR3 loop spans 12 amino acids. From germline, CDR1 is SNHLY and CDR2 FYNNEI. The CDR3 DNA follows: TGTGCCAGCGCCCTCGGCTCCTACGAGCAGTACTTC. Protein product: CASALGSYEQYF.

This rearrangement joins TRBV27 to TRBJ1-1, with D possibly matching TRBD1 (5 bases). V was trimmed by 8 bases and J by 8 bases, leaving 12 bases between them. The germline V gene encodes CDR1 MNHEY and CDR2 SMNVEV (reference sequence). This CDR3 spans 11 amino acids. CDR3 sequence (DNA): TGTGCCAGCCTTCGCCGGGACGAAGCTTTCTTT. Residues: CASLRRDEAFF.

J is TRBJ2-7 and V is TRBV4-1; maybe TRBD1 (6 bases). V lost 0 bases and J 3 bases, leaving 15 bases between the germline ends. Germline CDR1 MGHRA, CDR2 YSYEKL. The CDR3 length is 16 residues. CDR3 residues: CASSQEIGTPLYEQYF. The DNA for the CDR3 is TGCGCCAGCAGCCAAGAAATTGGGACACCCCTCTACGAGCAGTACTTC.

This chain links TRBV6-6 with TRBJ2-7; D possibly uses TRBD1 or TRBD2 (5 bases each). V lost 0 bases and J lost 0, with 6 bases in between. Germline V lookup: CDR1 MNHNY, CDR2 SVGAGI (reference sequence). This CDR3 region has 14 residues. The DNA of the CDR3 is TGTGCCAGCAGTTACTCCGGGGCCTCCTACGAGCAGTACTTC. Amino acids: CASSYSGASYEQYF.

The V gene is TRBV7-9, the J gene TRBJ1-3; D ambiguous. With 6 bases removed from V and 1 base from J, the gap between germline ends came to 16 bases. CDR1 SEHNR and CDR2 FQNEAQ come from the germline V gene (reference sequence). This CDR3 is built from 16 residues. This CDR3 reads CASSYPPSGSGNTIYF. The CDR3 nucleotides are TGTGCCAGCAGTTACCCCCCGAGTGGTTCTGGAAACACCATATATTTT.

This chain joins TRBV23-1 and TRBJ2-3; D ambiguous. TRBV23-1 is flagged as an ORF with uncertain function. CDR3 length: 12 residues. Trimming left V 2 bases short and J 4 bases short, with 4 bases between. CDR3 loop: CASSQRSDTQYF. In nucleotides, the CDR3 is TGCGCCAGCAGTCAAAGGTCAGATACGCAGTATTTT.

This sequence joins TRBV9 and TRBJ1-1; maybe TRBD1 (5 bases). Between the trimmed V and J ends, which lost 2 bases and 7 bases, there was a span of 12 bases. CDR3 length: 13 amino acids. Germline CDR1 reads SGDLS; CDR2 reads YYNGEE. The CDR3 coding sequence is TGTGCCAGCAGCGTGGGGGGTGGAGGTGAAGCTTTCTTT. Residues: CASSVGGGGEAFF.

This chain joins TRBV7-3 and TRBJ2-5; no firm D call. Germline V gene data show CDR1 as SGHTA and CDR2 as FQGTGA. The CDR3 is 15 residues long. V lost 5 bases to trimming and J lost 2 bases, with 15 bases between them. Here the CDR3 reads CASSLSNGPQETQYF. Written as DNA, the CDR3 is TGTGCCAGCAGCCTTAGCAATGGACCTCAAGAGACCCAGTACTTC.

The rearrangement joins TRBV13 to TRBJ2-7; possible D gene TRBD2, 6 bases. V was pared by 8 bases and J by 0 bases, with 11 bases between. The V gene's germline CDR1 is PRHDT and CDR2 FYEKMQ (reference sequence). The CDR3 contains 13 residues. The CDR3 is CASGRESSYEQYF. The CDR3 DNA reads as TGTGCCAGCGGCCGGGAGAGCTCCTACGAGCAGTACTTC.

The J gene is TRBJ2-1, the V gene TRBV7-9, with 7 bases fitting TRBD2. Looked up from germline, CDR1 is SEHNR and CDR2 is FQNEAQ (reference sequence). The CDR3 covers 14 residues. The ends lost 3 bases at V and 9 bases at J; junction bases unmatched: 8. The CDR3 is CASSFLMSGTEQFF. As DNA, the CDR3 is TGTGCCAGCAGCTTTCTAATGAGCGGGACTGAGCAGTTCTTC. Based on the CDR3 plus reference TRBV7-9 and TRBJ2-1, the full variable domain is DTGVSQNPRHKITKRGQNVTFRCDPISEHNRLYWYRQTLGQGPEFLTYFQNEAQLEKSRLLSDRFSAERPKGSFSTLEIQRTEQGDSAMYLCASSFLMSGTEQFFGPGTRLTVL.

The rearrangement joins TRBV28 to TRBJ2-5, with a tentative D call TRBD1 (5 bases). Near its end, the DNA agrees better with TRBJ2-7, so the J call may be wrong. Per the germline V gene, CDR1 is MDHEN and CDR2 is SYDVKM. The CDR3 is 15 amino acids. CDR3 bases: TGTGCCAGCAGTTCCAGGGTAGCACTCTCCTACGAGCAGTACTTC. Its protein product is CASSSRVALSYEQYF.